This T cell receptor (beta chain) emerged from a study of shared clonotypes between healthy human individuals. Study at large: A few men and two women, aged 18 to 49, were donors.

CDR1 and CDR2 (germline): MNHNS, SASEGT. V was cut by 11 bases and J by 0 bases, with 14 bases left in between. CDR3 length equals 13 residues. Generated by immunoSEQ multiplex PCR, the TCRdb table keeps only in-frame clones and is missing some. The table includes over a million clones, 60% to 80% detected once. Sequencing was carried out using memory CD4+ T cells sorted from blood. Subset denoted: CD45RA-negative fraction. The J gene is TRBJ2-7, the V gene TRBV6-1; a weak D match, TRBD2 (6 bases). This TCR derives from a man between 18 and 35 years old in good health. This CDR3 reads CASGLTISYEQYF. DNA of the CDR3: TGTGCCTCGGGACTGACTATCTCCTACGAGCAGTACTTC.